This is a list of T cell receptor beta chains from one sample in a study of blood T cell repertoires in COVID-19. Sequenced by immunoSEQ multiplex PCR; TCRdb stores in-frame clones only, minus some. The sample includes under 130,000 clones, approximately 90% of them seen just once. Source material: peripheral blood. These receptor sequences come from a woman over 75 in a cohort sampled during active COVID-19. The CDR3 runs from the conserved cysteine through the conserved F or W. A D gene is named only where the DNA matches it firmly. Only some rows state a clone size, as once, few, many or a class for expanded clones.

D gene,V gene,clone size,J gene,CDR3 DNA,CDR3 protein
-,TRBV19,-,TRBJ1-5,TGTGCCAGTAGTATACAGGGCCGGCAGCCCCAGCATTTT,CASSIQGRQPQHF
-,TRBV25-1,-,TRBJ2-3,TGTGCCAGCACCGGGGTGAGAGCAGATACGCAGTATTTT,CASTGVRADTQYF
-,TRBV28,-,TRBJ1-4,TGTGCCAGCAGAGGGACACGGGGTGAAAAACTGTTTTTT,CASRGTRGEKLFF
TRBD2,TRBV6-4,-,TRBJ2-1,TGTGCCAGCAGTGACTCGTATCTAGCGGGATTAAATTACAATGAGCAGTTCTTC,CASSDSYLAGLNYNEQFF
TRBD1,TRBV11-2,once,TRBJ2-2,TGTGCCAGCAGCTTTGGACAGGCCGGGGAGCTGTTTTTT,CASSFGQAGELFF
-,TRBV5-1,-,TRBJ2-1,TGCGCCAGCACCAGACTGCCTGTCCCCATTAATGAGCAGTTCTTC,CASTRLPVPINEQFF
TRBD1,TRBV10-3,-,TRBJ1-3,TGTGCCATCACCGAACAGGGGGCGGCTGGAAACACCATATATTTT,CAITEQGAAGNTIYF
-,TRBV5-6,-,TRBJ1-1,TGTGCCAGCAGCTTGGCAACGGGGTACGACGCTTTCTTT,CASSLATGYDAFF
-,TRBV7-2,-,TRBJ2-7,TGTGCCAGCAGCCTAGACAGGAGCTCCTACGAGCAGTACTTC,CASSLDRSSYEQYF
-,TRBV20-1,-,TRBJ2-7,TGCAGTGCTGACCAAGGGAGTCGGCAGTACTTC,CSADQGSRQYF
-,TRBV19,-,TRBJ2-7,TGTGCCAGCGCCCCTGGACGAGGGATAGGCGAGCAGTACTTC,CASAPGRGIGEQYF
TRBD2,TRBV5-1,-,TRBJ2-1,TGCGCCAGTCCATTCAGTTTGGCGGGGGACTCCTACAATGAGCAGTTCTTC,CASPFSLAGDSYNEQFF
-,TRBV7-9,-,TRBJ2-7,TGTGCCAGCTCCCCCTCGGTAGTTGCCTCCTACGAGCAGTACTTC,CASSPSVVASYEQYF
-,TRBV19,-,TRBJ1-1,TGTGCCAGTAGTATAGGTGAGGGAACGGTGAACACTGAAGCTTTCTTT,CASSIGEGTVNTEAFF
TRBD2,TRBV18,-,TRBJ2-7,TGTGCCAGCTCACCAAGGGGACTAGCGTCCGACGAGCAGTACTTC,CASSPRGLASDEQYF
-,TRBV6-5,once,TRBJ2-1,TGTGCCAGCACCCCGGGGAGGGGGAGGAATGAGCAGTTCTTC,CASTPGRGRNEQFF
TRBD2,TRBV5-1,-,TRBJ2-3,TGCGCCAGCAGCTTTTTGAAACTAGCGGGAGTGGACGGAGTCGCAGATACGCAGTATTTT,CASSFLKLAGVDGVADTQYF
-,TRBV18,-,TRBJ1-2,TGTGCCAGCTCACCCGACAGCGTCTATGGCTACACCTTC,CASSPDSVYGYTF
-,TRBV19,-,TRBJ1-1,TGTGCCAGTAGTAGGGCCGGGAGCACTGAAGCTTTCTTT,CASSRAGSTEAFF
TRBD1,TRBV5-6,-,TRBJ1-4,TGTGCCAGCAGCCAGAGGGGGCAGGGGGCAACTAATGAAAAACTGTTTTTT,CASSQRGQGATNEKLFF
TRBD1,TRBV6-5,once,TRBJ2-7,TGTGCCAGCAGTTACGGGACAGGGGCCTACGAGCAGTACTTC,CASSYGTGAYEQYF
-,TRBV3-1/TRBV3-2,-,TRBJ2-2,TGTGCCAGTCGTCTAGCCAGGGGCGGGGAGCTGTTTTTT,CASRLARGGELFF
-,TRBV19,-,TRBJ2-5,TGTGCCAGTATGGGGCTACAAGAGACCCAGTACTTC,CASMGLQETQYF
-,TRBV5-1,-,TRBJ1-6,TGCGCCAGCAGAGTGAACACACAAAATAATTCACCCCTCCACTTT,CASRVNTQNNSPLHF
TRBD1,TRBV5-4,-,TRBJ2-7,TGTGCCAGCAGCTCCGGACAGGTCACCTACGAGCAGTACTTC,CASSSGQVTYEQYF
-,TRBV7-6,-,TRBJ2-1,TGTGCCAGCAGCTTAGCGGGGGGGCTGGGTAATGAGCAGTTCTTC,CASSLAGGLGNEQFF
TRBD1,TRBV19,-,TRBJ1-1,TGTGCCAGTAGTAGGACAGGAACTGAAGCTTTCTTT,CASSRTGTEAFF
-,TRBV6-6,-,TRBJ2-5,TGTGCCAGCAGTTACTCTAGGGGGACCCAGTACTTC,CASSYSRGTQYF
-,TRBV3-1/TRBV3-2,-,TRBJ2-5,TGTGCCAGCATCACGGCCGGCAGGGACCAAGAGACCCAGTACTTC,CASITAGRDQETQYF
-,TRBV5-1,-,TRBJ2-5,TGCGCCAGCAGCTCGAGCAGGGTCGGGGAGACCCAGTACTTC,CASSSSRVGETQYF
TRBD1,TRBV24-1,few,TRBJ1-5,TGTGCCACCAGACAGACAGGGTTAAATCAGCCCCAGCATTTT,CATRQTGLNQPQHF
-,TRBV7-3,-,TRBJ2-1,TGTGCCAGCAGCATTGACCGGGACACCTACAATGAGCAGTTCTTC,CASSIDRDTYNEQFF
-,TRBV5-4,-,TRBJ2-1,TGTGCCAGCAGCCCGGGGGGCAGGGCGATAGTCCACAATGAGCAGTTCTTC,CASSPGGRAIVHNEQFF
TRBD2,TRBV27,once,TRBJ2-2,TGTGCCAGCAGGGGCAGCGGGAGGGCCCTCACCGGGGAGCTGTTTTTT,CASRGSGRALTGELFF
-,TRBV20-1,-,TRBJ1-2,TGCAGTGCGCGGGACGGCTATGGCTACACCTTC,CSARDGYGYTF
-,TRBV6-5,-,TRBJ2-1,TGTGCCAGCAGTCGCGGGGTAGCGCTGAGTGAGCAGTTCTTC,CASSRGVALSEQFF
TRBD2,TRBV6-5,once,TRBJ2-3,TGTGCCAGCAGGTCTAGCGGGAGGGCCTATGGGCAGTATTTT,CASRSSGRAYGQYF
TRBD1,TRBV27,-,TRBJ1-2,TGTGCCAGCGGGACAGGGGCTGGCTATGGCTACACCTTC,CASGTGAGYGYTF
TRBD2,TRBV7-9,-,TRBJ2-5,TGTGCCAGCAGCTTAGCGAGGCTAGCGGCCTCCCAAGAGACCCAGTACTTC,CASSLARLAASQETQYF